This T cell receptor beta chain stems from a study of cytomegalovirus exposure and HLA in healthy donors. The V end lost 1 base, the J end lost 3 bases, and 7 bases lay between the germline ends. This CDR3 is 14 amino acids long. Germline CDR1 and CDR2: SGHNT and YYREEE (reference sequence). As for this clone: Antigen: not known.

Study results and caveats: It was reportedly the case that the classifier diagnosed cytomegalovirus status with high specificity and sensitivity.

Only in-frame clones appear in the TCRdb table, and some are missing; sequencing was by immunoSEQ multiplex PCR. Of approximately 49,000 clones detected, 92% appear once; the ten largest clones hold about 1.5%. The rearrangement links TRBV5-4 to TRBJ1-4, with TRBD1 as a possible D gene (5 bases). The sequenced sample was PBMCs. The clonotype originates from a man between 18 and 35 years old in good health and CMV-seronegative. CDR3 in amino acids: CASSLRGSNEKLFF. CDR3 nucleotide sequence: TGTGCCAGCAGCTTGAGGGGATCTAATGAAAAACTGTTTTTT.